This T cell receptor (beta chain) was identified during a study of shared clonotypes between healthy human individuals. Study-wide background: Researchers assigned three CD4 naive, three CD4 memory, two CD8 naive and one CD8 memory plate to each donor.

CD45RO-negative cells were positively selected for CCR7, leaving out terminally differentiated effector memory CD45RA+ cells. The protocol was immunoSEQ multiplex PCR, while the TCRdb copy is restricted to in-frame clones and leaves out a portion. The profile shows around 650,000 clones, roughly 95% of them singletons. Concerning this clone: Antigen unknown.

V was pared by 5 bases and J by 3 bases, with 13 bases between. CDR1 is LNHNV and CDR2 is YYDKDF in the germline V gene (reference sequence). This CDR3 region has 14 residues. Whole-study results and caveats: Unshared clonotypes carried lower generation probabilities than those common to all four donors. Clonotype sharing across donors was expected to vary with sequencing depth. Depth was large, yet rarefaction showed that sorted-subset sequencing was incomplete.

This clonotype originated in a woman in her thirties in good health. Sequences were obtained from naive CD8+ T cells sorted from blood. The genes are TRBV15 and TRBJ1-2; the D gene is possibly TRBD1 (6 bases). The CDR3 spells CATSQGGRDYGYTF. CDR3 nucleotides: TGTGCCACCAGCCAAGGGGGGAGGGACTATGGCTACACCTTC.